This T cell receptor (beta chain) was sequenced during a study of cytomegalovirus exposure and HLA in healthy donors. Use of 60 Vbeta and 13 Jbeta primers characterized the PCR. Generated by immunoSEQ multiplex PCR, the TCRdb table keeps only in-frame clones and is missing some. The table lists around 85,000 clones, about 81% of them singletons. The trim removed 5 bases at V and 2 bases at J, leaving 5 bases unmatched. The CDR3 runs 13 residues. Germline V gene lookup returns CDR1 GTSNPN and CDR2 SVGIG (reference sequence). Specimen: PBMCs. This clonotype originated in a man aged 60 to 75 in good health and CMV-seronegative. This sequence joins TRBV30 and TRBJ1-2, with 7 bases matching TRBD1. The CDR3 sequence: CAWLGGANYGYTF. The CDR3 region has the DNA TGTGCCTGGTTAGGGGGCGCGAACTATGGCTACACCTTC.